This T cell receptor (beta chain) is drawn from a study of beta chain features in type 1 diabetes. Findings and caveats of the study: Individuals with type 1 diabetes displayed fewer insertions and more deletions at VDJ junctions.

As every portion of the isolated RNA was reverse transcribed, the sequencing read expressed TCRB transcripts. The table came from immunoSEQ multiplex PCR; TCRdb's copy has only in-frame clones and leaves some out. The sample has under 950,000 clones; about a sixth are singletons. As concerns this clone: Antigen unknown.

Trimming pared 2 bases from V and 0 bases from J, leaving 7 bases between. The CDR3 has 14 amino acids. Germline values: CDR1 SGHNT, CDR2 YYREEE (reference sequence). The sample comprised naive CD4+ T cells from blood. This sequence joins TRBV5-4 and TRBJ2-3; D gene unclear. The TCR comes from a woman in her late teens or twenties in good health. The DNA for the CDR3 is TGTGCCAGCAGCTTCCCCCTTAGCACAGATACGCAGTATTTT. As protein: CASSFPLSTDTQYF. Using reference TRBV5-4 and TRBJ2-3 for the parts outside the CDR3, the full variable domain is ETGVTQSPTHLIKTRGQQVTLRCSSQSGHNTVSWYQQALGQGPQFIFQYYREEENGRGNFPPRFSGLQFPNYSSELNVNALELDDSALYLCASSFPLSTDTQYFGPGTRLTVL.